These T cell receptor beta chains were read from a single sample in a study of T-cell memory formation after mild COVID-19. In TCRdb, the 5' RACE reads were re-called with MiXCR into one record per CDR3 protein. The data show 92,000 or so distinct CDR3 sequences, around 16% seen once. The specimen sequenced was PBMCs or a T cell subset sorted from them (not recorded which). The receptors come from a man between 18 and 29 years old who had mild COVID-19 (a few samples of this study predate the infection). Cell type and time point are not known. The CDR3 runs from the conserved cysteine through the conserved F or W. A D gene is named only where the DNA matches it firmly. A row's size may be missing; if present it is once, few, many or a size class.

cdr3_nt cdr3_aa j_call d_call v_call clone_size
TGTGCCACACATCTACAGGGTCGGGAAGCTTTCTTT CATHLQGREAFF TRBJ1-1 . TRBV19 few
TGCGCCAGCAGTCAATCCTGGGGAGAAAAACTGTTTTTT CASSQSWGEKLFF TRBJ1-4 . TRBV23-1 few
TGTGCCAGTCCTAGCGGGGACAATGAGCAGTTCTTC CASPSGDNEQFF TRBJ2-1 TRBD2 TRBV2 few
TGTGCCAGCAGCCCGGGTAGGGGACAGGGCACTGAAGCTTTCTTT CASSPGRGQGTEAFF TRBJ1-1 TRBD1 TRBV11-2 .
TGTGCCAGCAGCTTGGACGGGGAAGAGACCCAGTACTTC CASSLDGEETQYF TRBJ2-5 . TRBV7-9 .
TGTGCCAGCAGTTTAGTGTTAGGAGGGAGCACAGATACGCAGTATTTT CASSLVLGGSTDTQYF TRBJ2-3 . TRBV12-3/TRBV12-4 few
TGTGCCAGCAGCCAAGATCCAGGCAACAATCAGCCCCAGCATTTT CASSQDPGNNQPQHF TRBJ1-5 . TRBV3-1 .
TGCGCCAGCAGCCAAGAATACGCGGACGAGCAGTACTTC CASSQEYADEQYF TRBJ2-7 . TRBV4-1 few
TGTGCCAGCAGCACCCTGACGACGCAGTATTTT CASSTLTTQYF TRBJ2-3 . TRBV7-9 .
TGTGCCAGCAGCCCCTCCCGGACGGGAAACATTCAGTACTTC CASSPSRTGNIQYF TRBJ2-4 . TRBV6-5 few
TGTGCCAGCAGCTATATGGCGGGAAACACCATATATTTT CASSYMAGNTIYF TRBJ1-3 . TRBV9 .
TGTGCCACCAGGGGGTCGGCTGGTACGGAGACCCAGTACTTC CATRGSAGTETQYF TRBJ2-5 . TRBV15 .
TGTGCCAGCAGACTTAGCGGGGGGGCCAAGAATGAGCAGTTCTTC CASRLSGGAKNEQFF TRBJ2-1 TRBD2 TRBV6-6 few
TGTGCCAGCAGCATAGGAGCCGGGGAGCTGTTTTTT CASSIGAGELFF TRBJ2-2 . TRBV7-6 few
TGCAGCGTTGAAGGGGCGGGACAGGCGCAAAGCGAGCAGTACTTC CSVEGAGQAQSEQYF TRBJ2-7 TRBD1 TRBV29-1 .
TGCAGCGTTGAGTGGCGGCCGGGGGGTGAGCAGTTCTTC CSVEWRPGGEQFF TRBJ2-1 TRBD2 TRBV29-1 .
TGTGCCACCAGCGCCGAGTATCGTGACAGCCGTCGTGGAGAGACCCAGTACTTC CATSAEYRDSRRGETQYF TRBJ2-5 . TRBV15 few
TGCAGCGTTCGGGAGGGGTATGGCTACACCTTC CSVREGYGYTF TRBJ1-2 . TRBV29-1 .
TGTGCCAGCAAACGGAGGCGGGAGACCCAGTACTTC CASKRRRETQYF TRBJ2-5 . TRBV3-2 .
TGTGCCAGCAGGCCGCAGGGACACGGACAAGATACGCAGTATTTT CASRPQGHGQDTQYF TRBJ2-3 . TRBV12-3/TRBV12-4 many
TGTGCCAGCAGCCAAGTGGGGGAGGATACGCAGTATTTT CASSQVGEDTQYF TRBJ2-3 . TRBV3-1 .
TGTGCCATCCCAGGGGGCGCTGGGGCCAACGTCCTGACTTTC CAIPGGAGANVLTF TRBJ2-6 TRBD1 TRBV10-3 .
TGCAGCGTTGACCCTGGACTAGCGGTAGAGACCCAGTACTTC CSVDPGLAVETQYF TRBJ2-5 TRBD2 TRBV29-1 .
TGCGCCAGCAGCTCGCCGGACTCGGTTCTTACTGAAGCTTTCTTT CASSSPDSVLTEAFF TRBJ1-1 . TRBV5-1 .
TGCGCCAGCAGCCAAGCTCTAGCCAGCACAGATACGCAGTATTTT CASSQALASTDTQYF TRBJ2-3 . TRBV4-3 few
TGCGCCAGCAGCCAAGATCAATGGGGGACTCCCCCGTACAATGAGCAGTTCTTC CASSQDQWGTPPYNEQFF TRBJ2-1 . TRBV4-3 .
TGTGCCACCTCGGCGGGGGGATTTATGGAGACCCAGTACTTC CATSAGGFMETQYF TRBJ2-5 TRBD2 TRBV24-1 .
TGTGCCAGCAGTTACCGGGACAGAAGAACAGATACGCAGTATTTT CASSYRDRRTDTQYF TRBJ2-3 TRBD1 TRBV6-2/TRBV6-3 .
TGTGCCAGCAGTTACGGGTTACAAACGGCTGAAGCTTTCTTT CASSYGLQTAEAFF TRBJ1-1 . TRBV6-2/TRBV6-3 .
TGTGCCAGTAGTATAGGTGCCCGGCGGGACAGGGTGAACTATGGCTACACCTTC CASSIGARRDRVNYGYTF TRBJ1-2 TRBD1 TRBV19 few
TGTGCCAGCAGTTCGATTGGAGCCAAAAACATTCAGTACTTC CASSSIGAKNIQYF TRBJ2-4 . TRBV6-1 .
TGTGCCAGCAGCCAAGAAGTAAGCGGGGCCCCTGGCTATGGCTACACCTTC CASSQEVSGAPGYGYTF TRBJ1-2 . TRBV4-2 .
TGCGCCAGCAGCCTCGTCGGGGGGTCGACCGGGGAGCTGTTTTTT CASSLVGGSTGELFF TRBJ2-2 TRBD2 TRBV4-1 few
TGTGCCAGCAGCCACAACGGTGGGTCCTACGAGCAGTACTTC CASSHNGGSYEQYF TRBJ2-7 . TRBV7-8 few
TGTGCCAGCAGCCTCCAAGAAGACAGGAAGCAGTTCTTC CASSLQEDRKQFF TRBJ2-1 . TRBV13 many
TGCAGCGTTGAAGGTTTGGACGGCACAGATACGCAGTATTTT CSVEGLDGTDTQYF TRBJ2-3 . TRBV29-1 few
TGTGCCAGCAGTGAACCCGGCCAAACAGATACGCAGTATTTT CASSEPGQTDTQYF TRBJ2-3 . TRBV2 few
TGTGCCAGCAGCGTCCGAGACCACACTGAAGCTTTCTTT CASSVRDHTEAFF TRBJ1-1 . TRBV9 once
TGTGCCAGCAGCAACAGGGTTTCGGGGAATGAGCAGTTCTTC CASSNRVSGNEQFF TRBJ2-1 . TRBV7-9 .
TGTGCCAGTAGTCTCTACAGGACAGGGGGGGACGAGCAGTACTTC CASSLYRTGGDEQYF TRBJ2-7 TRBD1 TRBV19 once
TGTGCCCTCCAGACGGCTAGCGGATACAATGAGCAGTTCTTC CALQTASGYNEQFF TRBJ2-1 TRBD2 TRBV5-4 .
TGTGCCAGCAGCGTAGGAGGGTTTGCAACTGAAAAACTGTTTTTT CASSVGGFATEKLFF TRBJ1-4 . TRBV9 few
TGTGCCAGCAGTTCGGACAGGACCCTTTTGGGGCCGCAGTATTTT CASSSDRTLLGPQYF TRBJ2-3 TRBD1 TRBV6-2/TRBV6-3 .
TGTGCCAGCAGCTTAGCGGGGGTGTTGAACACTGAAGCTTTCTTT CASSLAGVLNTEAFF TRBJ1-1 . TRBV11-2 few
TGCGCCAGCAGCCAAGCAAGACTGACCAACACTGAAGCTTTCTTT CASSQARLTNTEAFF TRBJ1-1 . TRBV4-1 .
TGTGCCAGCAGTTACACCGGGACAGGGTTCACCGGGGAGCTGTTTTTT CASSYTGTGFTGELFF TRBJ2-2 TRBD1 TRBV6-2/TRBV6-3 few
TGTGCCAGCAGCTCCCAGGTTACCTACGAGCAGTACTTC CASSSQVTYEQYF TRBJ2-7 . TRBV7-9 few